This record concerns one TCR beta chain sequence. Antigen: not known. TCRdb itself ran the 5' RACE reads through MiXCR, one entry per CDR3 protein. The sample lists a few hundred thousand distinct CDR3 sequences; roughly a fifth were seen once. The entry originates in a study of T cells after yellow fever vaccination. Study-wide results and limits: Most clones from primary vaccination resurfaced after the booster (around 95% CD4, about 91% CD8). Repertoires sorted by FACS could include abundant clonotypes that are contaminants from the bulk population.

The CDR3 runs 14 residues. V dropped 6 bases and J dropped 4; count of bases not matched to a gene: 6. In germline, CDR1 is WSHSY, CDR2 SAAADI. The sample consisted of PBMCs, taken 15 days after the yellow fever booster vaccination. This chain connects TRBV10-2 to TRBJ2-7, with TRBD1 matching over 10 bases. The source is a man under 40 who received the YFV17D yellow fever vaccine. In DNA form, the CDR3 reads TGCGCCAGCAGACAGGGACAGGGGAATTACGAGCAGTACTTC. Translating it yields CASRQGQGNYEQYF.